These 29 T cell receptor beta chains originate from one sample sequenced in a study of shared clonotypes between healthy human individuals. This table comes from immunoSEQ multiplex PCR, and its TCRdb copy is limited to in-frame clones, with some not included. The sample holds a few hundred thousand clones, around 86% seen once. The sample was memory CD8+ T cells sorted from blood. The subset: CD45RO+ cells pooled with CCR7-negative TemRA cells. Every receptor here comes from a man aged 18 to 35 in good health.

CDR3 protein: CASTGLYTEAFF. The CDR3 region has the DNA TGTGCCAGCACGGGGTTGTACACTGAAGCTTTCTTT. V and J are TRBV7-9 and TRBJ1-1; D gene unclear. The CDR3 is made up of 12 amino acids. Deletions cut 7 bases from V and 3 bases from J, with 9 bases between. Germline-derived CDR1 and CDR2 are SEHNR and FQNEAQ (reference sequence).

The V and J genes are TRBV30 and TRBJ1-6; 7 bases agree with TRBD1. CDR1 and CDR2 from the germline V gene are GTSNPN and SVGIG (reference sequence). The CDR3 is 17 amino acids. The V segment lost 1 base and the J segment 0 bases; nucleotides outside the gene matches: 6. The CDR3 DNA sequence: TGTGCCTGGAGTGGGACAGGCGCTAGCTCCTATAATTCACCCCTCCACTTT. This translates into CAWSGTGASSYNSPLHF.

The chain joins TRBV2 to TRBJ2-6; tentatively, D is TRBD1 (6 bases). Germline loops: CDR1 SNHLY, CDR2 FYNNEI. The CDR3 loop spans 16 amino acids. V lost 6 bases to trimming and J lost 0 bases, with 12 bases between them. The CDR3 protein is CASSYDRYSGANVLTF. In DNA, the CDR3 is TGTGCCAGCAGCTACGACAGGTACTCTGGGGCCAACGTCCTGACTTTC.

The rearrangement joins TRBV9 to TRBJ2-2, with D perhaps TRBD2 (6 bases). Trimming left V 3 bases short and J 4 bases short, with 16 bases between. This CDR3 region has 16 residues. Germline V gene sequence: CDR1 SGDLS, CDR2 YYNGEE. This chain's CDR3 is CASSGRGGVPTGELFF. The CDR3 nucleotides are TGTGCCAGCAGCGGGCGCGGAGGGGTCCCCACCGGGGAGCTGTTTTTT.

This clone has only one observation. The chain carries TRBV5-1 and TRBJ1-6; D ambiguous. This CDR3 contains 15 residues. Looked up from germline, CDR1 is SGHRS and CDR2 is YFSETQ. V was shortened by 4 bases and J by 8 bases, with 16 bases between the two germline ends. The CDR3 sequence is CASSPVGGGDSPLHF. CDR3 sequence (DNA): TGCGCCAGCAGCCCGGTGGGTGGTGGGGATTCACCCCTCCACTTT.

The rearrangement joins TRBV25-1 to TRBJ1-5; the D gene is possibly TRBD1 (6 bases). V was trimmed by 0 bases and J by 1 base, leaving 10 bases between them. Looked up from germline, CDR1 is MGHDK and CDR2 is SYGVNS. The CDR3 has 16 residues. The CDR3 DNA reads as TGTGCCAGCAGTGAATACAACAGGGCGAGCAATCAGCCCCAGCATTTT. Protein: CASSEYNRASNQPQHF. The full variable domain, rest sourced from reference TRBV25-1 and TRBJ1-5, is EADIYQTPRYLVIGTGKKITLECSQTMGHDKMYWYQQDPGMELHLIHYSYGVNSTEKGDLSSESTVSRIRTEHFPLTLESARPSHTSQYLCASSEYNRASNQPQHFGDGTRLSIL.

The CDR3 loop reads CASTPTRGTDTQYF. CDR3 nucleotide sequence: TGCGCCAGCACCCCAACTAGGGGCACAGATACGCAGTATTTT. The chain combines TRBV10-2 with TRBJ2-3; a weak D match, TRBD2 (5 bases). Trimming removed 7 bases from V and 1 base from J, with 12 bases in between. Germline values: CDR1 WSHSY, CDR2 SAAADI. The CDR3 consists of 14 residues.

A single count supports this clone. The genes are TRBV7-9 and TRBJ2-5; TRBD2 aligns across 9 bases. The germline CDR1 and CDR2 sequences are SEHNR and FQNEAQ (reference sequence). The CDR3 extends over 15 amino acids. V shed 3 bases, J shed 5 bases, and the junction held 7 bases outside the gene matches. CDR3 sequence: CASSFAWSGRETQYF. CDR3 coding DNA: TGTGCCAGCAGCTTCGCCTGGAGCGGGAGGGAGACCCAGTACTTC.

The CDR3 region has the DNA TGTGCCAGCAGTGAATTTCAGGCCGCTAAAGAGACCCAGTACTTC. This gives the protein CASSEFQAAKETQYF. The J gene is TRBJ2-5, the V gene TRBV6-1; D call uncertain. The germline gives CDR1 MNHNS, CDR2 SASEGT. V gave up 2 bases and J gave up 3 bases, with 13 bases separating them. There are 15 residues in the CDR3.

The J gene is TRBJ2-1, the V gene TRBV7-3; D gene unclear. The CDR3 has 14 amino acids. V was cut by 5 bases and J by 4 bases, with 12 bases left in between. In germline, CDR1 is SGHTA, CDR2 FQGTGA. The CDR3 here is CASSPRHLYNEQFF. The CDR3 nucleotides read TGTGCCAGCAGCCCCCGACACCTGTACAATGAGCAGTTCTTC.

The CDR3 sequence: CASSFEGGGYGYTF. The CDR3 bases are TGTGCCAGCAGTTTCGAGGGAGGAGGATATGGCTACACCTTC. This rearrangement joins TRBV5-4 to TRBJ1-2; unclear D gene. Trimming removed 5 bases at V and 5 bases at J, with 16 bases between. CDR3 size: 14 residues. CDR1 is SGHNT and CDR2 is YYREEE in the germline V gene (reference sequence). Full variable domain (remainder filled in from reference TRBV5-4 and TRBJ1-2): ETGVTQSPTHLIKTRGQQVTLRCSSQSGHNTVSWYQQALGQGPQFIFQYYREEENGRGNFPPRFSGLQFPNYSSELNVNALELDDSALYLCASSFEGGGYGYTFGSGTRLTVV.

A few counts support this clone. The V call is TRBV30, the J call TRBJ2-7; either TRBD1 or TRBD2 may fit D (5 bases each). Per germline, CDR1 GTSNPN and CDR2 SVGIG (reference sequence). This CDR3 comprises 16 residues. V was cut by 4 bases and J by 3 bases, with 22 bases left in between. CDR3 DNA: TGTGCCTGGACCCCCCGGGGTCGGGGACGCAGCTACGAGCAGTACTTC. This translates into CAWTPRGRGRSYEQYF.

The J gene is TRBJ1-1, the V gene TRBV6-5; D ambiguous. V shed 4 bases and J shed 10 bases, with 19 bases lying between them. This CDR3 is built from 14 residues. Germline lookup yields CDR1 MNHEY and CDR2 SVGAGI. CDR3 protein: CASSFGYQFGPAFF. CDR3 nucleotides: TGTGCCAGCAGTTTCGGTTATCAGTTCGGCCCAGCTTTCTTT.

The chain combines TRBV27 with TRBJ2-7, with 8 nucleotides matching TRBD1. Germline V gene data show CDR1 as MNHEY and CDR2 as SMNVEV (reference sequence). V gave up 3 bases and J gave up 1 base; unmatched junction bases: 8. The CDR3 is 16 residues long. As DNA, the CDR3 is TGTGCCAGCAGTTTCGCAGGGGGCTTAGTTTCCTACGAGCAGTACTTC. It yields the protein CASSFAGGLVSYEQYF.

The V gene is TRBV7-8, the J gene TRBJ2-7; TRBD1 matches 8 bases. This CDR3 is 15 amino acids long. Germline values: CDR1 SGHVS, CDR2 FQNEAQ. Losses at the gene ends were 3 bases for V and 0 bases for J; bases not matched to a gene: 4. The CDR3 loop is CASSFQTGDSYEQYF. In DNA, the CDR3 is TGTGCCAGCAGCTTCCAGACAGGGGACTCCTACGAGCAGTACTTC.

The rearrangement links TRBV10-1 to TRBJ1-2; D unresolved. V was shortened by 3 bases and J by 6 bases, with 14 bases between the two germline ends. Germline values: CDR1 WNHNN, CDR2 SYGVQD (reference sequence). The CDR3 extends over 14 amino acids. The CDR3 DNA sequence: TGCGCCAGCAGTGAATCCGGGGTGGAGGATGGCTACACCTTC. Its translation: CASSESGVEDGYTF.

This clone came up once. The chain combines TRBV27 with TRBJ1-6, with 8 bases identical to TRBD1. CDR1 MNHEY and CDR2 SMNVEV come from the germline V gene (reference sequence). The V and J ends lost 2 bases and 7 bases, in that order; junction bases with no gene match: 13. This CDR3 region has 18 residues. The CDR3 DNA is TGTGCCAGCAGTTTACGACCGGATCAGGACAGGGAAAATTCACCCCTCCACTTT. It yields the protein CASSLRPDQDRENSPLHF.

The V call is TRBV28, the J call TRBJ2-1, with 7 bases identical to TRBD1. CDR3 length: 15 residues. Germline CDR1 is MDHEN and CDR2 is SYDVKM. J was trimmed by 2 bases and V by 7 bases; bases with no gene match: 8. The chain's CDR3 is CASIPGQAPYNEQFF. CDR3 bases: TGTGCCAGCATTCCCGGACAGGCCCCCTACAATGAGCAGTTCTTC.

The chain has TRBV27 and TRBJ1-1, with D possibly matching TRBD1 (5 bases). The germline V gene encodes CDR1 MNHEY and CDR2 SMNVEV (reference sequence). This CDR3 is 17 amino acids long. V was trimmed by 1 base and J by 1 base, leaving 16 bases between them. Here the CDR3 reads CASSLLFQVGGNTEAFF. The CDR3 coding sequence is TGTGCCAGCAGTTTATTATTCCAGGTGGGGGGGAACACTGAAGCTTTCTTT.

CDR3 sequence reads: CASTRGTRGTGELFF. The CDR3 region has the DNA TGTGCCAGCACCCGTGGTACCAGAGGAACCGGGGAGCTGTTTTTT. This sequence joins TRBV27 and TRBJ2-2, with D uncertain. With 7 bases removed from V and 5 bases from J, the gap between germline ends came to 17 bases. In germline, CDR1 is MNHEY, CDR2 SMNVEV (reference sequence). This CDR3 has 15 residues.

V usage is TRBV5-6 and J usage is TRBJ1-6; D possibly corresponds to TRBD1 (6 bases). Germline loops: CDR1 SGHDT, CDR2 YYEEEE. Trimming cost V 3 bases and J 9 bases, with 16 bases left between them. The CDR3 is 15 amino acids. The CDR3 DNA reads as TGTGCCAGCAGCTGGGGTTCTGGGGGGCTTTCACCCCTCCACTTT. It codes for CASSWGSGGLSPLHF. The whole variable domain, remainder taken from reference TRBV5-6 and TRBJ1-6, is DAGVTQSPTHLIKTRGQQVTLRCSPKSGHDTVSWYQQALGQGPQFIFQYYEEEERQRGNFPDRFSGHQFPNYSSELNVNALLLGDSALYLCASSWGSGGLSPLHFGNGTRLTVT.

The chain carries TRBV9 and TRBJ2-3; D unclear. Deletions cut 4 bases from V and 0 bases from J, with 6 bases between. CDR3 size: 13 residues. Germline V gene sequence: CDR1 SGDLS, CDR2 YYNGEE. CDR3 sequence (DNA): TGTGCCAGCAGCCCTTATAGCACAGATACGCAGTATTTT. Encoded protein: CASSPYSTDTQYF.

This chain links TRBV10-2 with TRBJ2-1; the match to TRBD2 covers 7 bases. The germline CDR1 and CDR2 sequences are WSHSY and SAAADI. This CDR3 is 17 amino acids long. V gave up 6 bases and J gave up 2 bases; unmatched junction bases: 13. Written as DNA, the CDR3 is TGCGCCAGCAGCGCCTTTGAACTAGCGTTCACCTACAATGAGCAGTTCTTC. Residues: CASSAFELAFTYNEQFF.

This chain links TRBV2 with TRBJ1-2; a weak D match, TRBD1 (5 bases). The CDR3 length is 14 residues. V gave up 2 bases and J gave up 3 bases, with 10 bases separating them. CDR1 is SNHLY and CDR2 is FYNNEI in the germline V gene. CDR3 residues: CASSEFQGDYGYTF. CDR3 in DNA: TGTGCCAGCAGTGAATTCCAGGGTGACTATGGCTACACCTTC.

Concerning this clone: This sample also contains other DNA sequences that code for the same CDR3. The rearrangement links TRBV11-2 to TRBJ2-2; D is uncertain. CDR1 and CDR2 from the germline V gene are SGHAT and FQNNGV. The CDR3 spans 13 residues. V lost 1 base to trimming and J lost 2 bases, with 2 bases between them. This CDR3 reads CASSLVNTGELFF. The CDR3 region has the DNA TGTGCCAGCAGCTTAGTTAACACCGGGGAGCTGTTTTTT.

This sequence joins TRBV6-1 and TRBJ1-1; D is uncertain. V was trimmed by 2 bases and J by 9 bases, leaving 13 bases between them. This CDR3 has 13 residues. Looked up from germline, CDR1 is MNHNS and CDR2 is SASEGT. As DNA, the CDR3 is TGTGCCAGCAGTGAAATGAGGGCGAAAAAAGCTTTCTTT. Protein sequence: CASSEMRAKKAFF.

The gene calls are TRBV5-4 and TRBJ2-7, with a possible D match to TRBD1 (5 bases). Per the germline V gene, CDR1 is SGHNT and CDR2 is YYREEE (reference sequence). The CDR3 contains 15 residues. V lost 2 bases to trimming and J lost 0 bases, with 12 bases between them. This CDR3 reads CASSFLGVSSYEQYF. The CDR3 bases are TGTGCCAGCAGCTTTTTAGGGGTTAGCTCCTACGAGCAGTACTTC.

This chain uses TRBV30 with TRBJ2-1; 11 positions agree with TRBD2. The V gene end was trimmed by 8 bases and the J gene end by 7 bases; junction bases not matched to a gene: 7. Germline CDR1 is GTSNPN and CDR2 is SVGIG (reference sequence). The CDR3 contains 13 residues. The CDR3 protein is CAADVAGGNEQFF. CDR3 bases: TGTGCCGCCGATGTAGCGGGAGGGAATGAGCAGTTCTTC.

CDR3 in DNA: TGTGCCAGCAGCGGACAGACTAATGAGCAGTTCTTC. This sequence encodes CASSGQTNEQFF. V usage is TRBV5-6 and J usage is TRBJ2-1; D is perhaps TRBD1 (6 bases). Per the germline V gene, CDR1 is SGHDT and CDR2 is YYEEEE. CDR3 length: 12 residues. The ends were cut back, 4 bases at V and 7 bases at J, with 9 bases in the middle.